This is a list of T cell receptor beta chains from one sample in a study of cytomegalovirus exposure and HLA in healthy donors. Sequencing was performed with immunoSEQ multiplex PCR; in TCRdb, only in-frame clones are kept and a portion is missing. This repertoire shows 95,000 to 100,000 clones, roughly 70% found once; its top ten account for roughly a tenth. Sequenced: PBMCs. These receptor sequences come from a man aged 45-60 years in good health and CMV-seronegative. Each CDR3 is given with its conserved first and last residue. D genes are given only for firm matches. Not every row has a clone size; where given, it reads once, few, many or a size class.

abundance: NA; d_gene: NA; v_gene: TRBV7-3; len: 15; j_gene: TRBJ2-6; CDR3aa: CASSPGDSGANVLTF
abundance: few; d_gene: NA; v_gene: TRBV5-6; len: 15; j_gene: TRBJ2-7; CDR3aa: CASRETRRISYEQYF
abundance: few; d_gene: NA; v_gene: TRBV21-1; len: 16; j_gene: TRBJ2-1; CDR3aa: CASSNPPGIGYNEQFF
abundance: NA; d_gene: NA; v_gene: TRBV6-1; len: 15; j_gene: TRBJ1-6; CDR3aa: CASSEGGSYNSPLHF
abundance: NA; d_gene: TRBD2; v_gene: TRBV5-4; len: 13; j_gene: TRBJ2-3; CDR3aa: CAGRGGRADTQYF
abundance: NA; d_gene: NA; v_gene: TRBV13; len: 13; j_gene: TRBJ1-2; CDR3aa: CASSLGGGRGYTF
abundance: NA; d_gene: NA; v_gene: TRBV23-1; len: 14; j_gene: TRBJ2-6; CDR3aa: CAGGGDAGANVLTF
abundance: NA; d_gene: NA; v_gene: TRBV5-4; len: 16; j_gene: NA; CDR3aa: CASSSPSATGSYEQYF
abundance: NA; d_gene: NA; v_gene: TRBV30; len: 11; j_gene: TRBJ1-6; CDR3aa: CALRENSPLHF
abundance: NA; d_gene: NA; v_gene: TRBV28; len: 15; j_gene: TRBJ1-5; CDR3aa: CASSGTDRINQPQHF
abundance: NA; d_gene: NA; v_gene: TRBV5-1; len: 14; j_gene: TRBJ2-3; CDR3aa: CASQGLQSTDTQYF
abundance: NA; d_gene: NA; v_gene: TRBV6-6; len: 12; j_gene: TRBJ2-7; CDR3aa: CASSPLSYEQYF
abundance: NA; d_gene: TRBD1; v_gene: TRBV7-2; len: 17; j_gene: TRBJ1-3; CDR3aa: CASSLWGWGTEGNTIYF
abundance: NA; d_gene: NA; v_gene: TRBV19; len: 13; j_gene: TRBJ1-2; CDR3aa: CASSLPGVYGYTF
abundance: NA; d_gene: NA; v_gene: TRBV30; len: 14; j_gene: TRBJ1-5; CDR3aa: CAWSPLLTNQPQHF
abundance: NA; d_gene: TRBD1; v_gene: TRBV7-2; len: 16; j_gene: NA; CDR3aa: CASSRGQGDLSYEQYF
abundance: NA; d_gene: TRBD2; v_gene: TRBV29-1; len: 14; j_gene: TRBJ2-7; CDR3aa: CSVPGLAGTYEQYF
abundance: NA; d_gene: TRBD1; v_gene: TRBV19; len: 14; j_gene: TRBJ2-7; CDR3aa: CASSQSDREGEQYF
abundance: NA; d_gene: TRBD2; v_gene: TRBV5-1; len: 16; j_gene: TRBJ2-7; CDR3aa: CASSFGLAGGFEEQYF
abundance: NA; d_gene: NA; v_gene: TRBV7-3; len: 15; j_gene: TRBJ1-2; CDR3aa: CASSPGGPTNYGYTF
abundance: NA; d_gene: TRBD1; v_gene: TRBV28; len: 14; j_gene: TRBJ2-7; CDR3aa: CASNTGTGWREQYF
abundance: NA; d_gene: TRBD1; v_gene: TRBV6-1; len: 16; j_gene: TRBJ2-3; CDR3aa: CASSGGQTPSTDTQYF
abundance: few; d_gene: NA; v_gene: TRBV9; len: 14; j_gene: TRBJ2-7; CDR3aa: CASSWSDLTGEQYF
abundance: few; d_gene: NA; v_gene: TRBV5-6; len: 14; j_gene: TRBJ2-7; CDR3aa: CASSLLRGKYEQYF
abundance: NA; d_gene: NA; v_gene: TRBV6-5; len: 14; j_gene: TRBJ2-5; CDR3aa: CASSYGTGFEEQYF
abundance: NA; d_gene: NA; v_gene: TRBV6-6; len: 12; j_gene: TRBJ2-1; CDR3aa: CASQSGGNEQFF
abundance: few; d_gene: TRBD1; v_gene: TRBV19; len: 14; j_gene: TRBJ2-4; CDR3aa: CASSMGQQKNIQYF
abundance: NA; d_gene: NA; v_gene: TRBV7-8; len: 15; j_gene: TRBJ1-1; CDR3aa: CASSLAGQMNTEAFF
abundance: NA; d_gene: NA; v_gene: TRBV6-5; len: 14; j_gene: TRBJ1-4; CDR3aa: CASFFADVPEKLFF
abundance: NA; d_gene: NA; v_gene: TRBV7-3; len: 14; j_gene: TRBJ2-3; CDR3aa: CASSLNLGADTQYF